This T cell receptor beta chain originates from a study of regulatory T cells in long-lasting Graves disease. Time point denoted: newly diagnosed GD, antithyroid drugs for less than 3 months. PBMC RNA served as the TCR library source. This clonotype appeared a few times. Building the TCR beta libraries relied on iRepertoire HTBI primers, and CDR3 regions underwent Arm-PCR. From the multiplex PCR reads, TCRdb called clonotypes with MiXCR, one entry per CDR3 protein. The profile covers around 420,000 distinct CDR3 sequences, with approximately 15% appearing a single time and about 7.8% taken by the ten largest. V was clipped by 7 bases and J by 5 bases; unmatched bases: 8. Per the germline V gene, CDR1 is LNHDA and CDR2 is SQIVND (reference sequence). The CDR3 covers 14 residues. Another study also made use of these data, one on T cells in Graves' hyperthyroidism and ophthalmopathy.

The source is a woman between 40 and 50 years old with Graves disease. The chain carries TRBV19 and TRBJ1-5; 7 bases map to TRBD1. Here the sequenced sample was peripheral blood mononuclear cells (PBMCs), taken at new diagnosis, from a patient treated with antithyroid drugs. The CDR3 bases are TGTGCCAGTACCCCCCGGGACAGCTATCAGCCCCAGCATTTT. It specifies CASTPRDSYQPQHF.